What follows is one T cell receptor (beta chain) and its context. Its antigen is unknown. This sample was included in a study of siplizumab effects on memory and regulatory T cells. Study-wide results and caveats: Neither a naive nor a memory phenotype was assignable to roughly 75-95% of proliferating CD4+ or CD8+ clones. Sequences that were alloreactive and traceable to unstimulated CD4+ memory cells were significantly reduced by siplizumab. The Treg-derived share of mappable alloreactive CD4+ clones averaged approximately 71% with siplizumab and 26.9% in controls.

The V end lost 1 base, the J end lost 0 bases, and 11 bases lay between the germline ends. The CDR3 spans 15 residues. Germline V gene sequence: CDR1 SGDLS, CDR2 YYNGEE. This table comes from immunoSEQ multiplex PCR, and its TCRdb copy is limited to in-frame clones, with some not included. In the table there are about 87,000 clones, approximately 90% of which are singletons. The rearrangement uses TRBV9 and TRBJ2-7; D could derive from TRBD1 or TRBD2 (5 bases each). Input material: CD4+ T cells sorted from blood. The sequence derives from a human donor in good health. CDR3 nucleotide sequence: TGTGCCAGCAGCGTATCGGCAGGGAGCTCCTACGAGCAGTACTTC. Translating it yields CASSVSAGSSYEQYF.